This entry is about one T cell receptor beta chain. Its antigen is unknown. No clone much larger than this one lies a single base away; base qualities are absent. V is clipped by 7 bases and J by 4 bases, and the sequence between their germline boundaries is 16 bases long. Spanning cysteine to phenylalanine, the CDR3 consists of 14 amino acids. Only the CDR3 DNA is retained, 42 bases long and in frame from the first base. The sample belongs to a study of T-cell memory formation after mild COVID-19 (dated by TCRdb to about 2021). General notes on the study: TCR sequence clusters from the two donors were found to be largely donor specific. In a couple of donors, T-cell clones that expanded and contracted after mild COVID-19 were followed by sequencing TCRalpha and TCRbeta repertoires longitudinally. The cohort comprised two young, previously healthy adult volunteers, one female and one male.

PBMCs were isolated by Ficoll-Paque density gradient centrifugation. For sequencing, an Illumina NovaSeq 6000 was employed. Using 5'RACE with constant-segment primers, TCRalpha and TCRbeta cDNA libraries were constructed, with sample barcodes and unique molecular identifiers added in the process. RNA was extracted from every sample with Trizol reagent. The libraries were amplified in two PCR steps, and the second step added a second sample barcode and Illumina TruSeq adapters. Sequencing of libraries was performed on an Illumina NovaSeq with 2 x 150 bp paired-end reads. As for how the authors treated the data: Reads were demultiplexed and collapsed into UMI-guided consensus sequences with migec v1.2.7. With mixcr v2.1.11, UMI consensuses were aligned to TRA and TRB V and J templates and assembled into clonotypes. A clonotype was counted as expanded or contracted only when both edgeR and NoisET called the clonotype significant, with the noise models trained on biological replicates. For edgeR calls, the cutoffs were a false discovery rate-adjusted p below 0.01 and a log2 fold-change threshold of 1. As an exploratory analysis of dynamics, PCA with hierarchical clustering was applied to max-normalized trajectories of the 1000 most abundant clonotypes. Separately sequenced CD4+ and CD8+ repertoires were used to assign a CD4 or CD8 phenotype to each responding clone. TCRdb reanalyzed the raw reads on its own, using fastp at Q25 for trimming and MiXCR for clone calling, and kept in-frame beta chains. Each record represents a unique CDR3 protein, reported with the most common genes and DNA among its rows. What appears here as the V and J calls and clone size reflects TCRdb's work, not the paper's. The table for this sample lists 350,000 to 500,000 distinct CDR3 sequences; 23% of them were counted only once. The top ten clones comprise over 10% of the sample.

Study-wide findings and limitations: The study covered only a couple of mild cases, and larger cohorts including severe cases with pre-infection samples were considered necessary. Contracting CD4+ clones were located mainly in the CM and EM memory subsets, whereas CD8+ clones were found to be enriched in EMRA. The second-wave clones that peaked on day 37 were not confirmed to be SARS-CoV-2 specific. Some responding clones were detected in pre-infection memory, which suggested that pre-existing cross-reactive memory T cells had joined the SARS-CoV-2 response. From day 15 to 85, contracting clones showed balanced CD4/CD8 phenotypes, whereas a second wave of clones that expanded from day 15 to 37 leaned towards CD4+.

Sequenced sample: PBMCs or a T cell subset sorted from them (not recorded which). This receptor was obtained from an adult woman who had mild COVID-19 (a few samples of this study predate the infection). The sample titles of this study are shuffled in the database, so cell type and time point are left out; the donor was told from shared clones. The chain uses TRBV12-3 or TRBV12-4 and TRBJ1-2; tentative D gene TRBD1, with 6 bases matching. The CDR3 has the sequence CASIPLGGVYGYTF. In nucleotides, the sequence is TGTGCCAGCATTCCTTTAGGGGGGGTCTATGGCTACACCTTC.